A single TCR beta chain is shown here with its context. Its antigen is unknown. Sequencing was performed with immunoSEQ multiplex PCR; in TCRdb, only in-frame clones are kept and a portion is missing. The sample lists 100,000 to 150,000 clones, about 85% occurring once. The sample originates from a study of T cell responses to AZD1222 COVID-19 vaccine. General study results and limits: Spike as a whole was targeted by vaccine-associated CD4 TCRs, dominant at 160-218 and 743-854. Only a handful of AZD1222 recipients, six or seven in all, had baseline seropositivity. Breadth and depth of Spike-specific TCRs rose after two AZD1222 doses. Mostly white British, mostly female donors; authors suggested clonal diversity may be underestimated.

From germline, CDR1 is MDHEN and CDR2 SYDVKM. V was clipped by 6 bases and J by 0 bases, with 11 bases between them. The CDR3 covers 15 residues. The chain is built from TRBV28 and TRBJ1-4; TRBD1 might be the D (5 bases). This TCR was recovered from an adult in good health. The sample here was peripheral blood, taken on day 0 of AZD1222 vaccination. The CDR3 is CASRPETATNEKLFF. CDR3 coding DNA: TGTGCCAGCAGGCCCGAGACAGCAACTAATGAAAAACTGTTTTTT.